What follows are 29 T cell receptor beta chains derived from one specimen sequenced in a study of T cell repertoires in cytomegalovirus infection. These receptors' antigens are unknown. TCRdb used MiXCR to reprocess the reads, holding one entry per CDR3 protein. The repertoire includes approximately 1,000,000 distinct CDR3 sequences, 31% of them detected once, and about 14% sits in the top ten. The specimen was cultured CD8+ T cells from PBMCs, collected from culture after CMV antigen stimulation. These receptors came from a human donor in good health (CMV status not recorded). Some clones in this sample may be carry-over from other donors' samples.

This clonotype was found a few times. The rearrangement joins TRBV27 to TRBJ2-7; the D call may be TRBD1 or TRBD2 (7 bases each). This CDR3 is 17 amino acids long. The V and J ends lost 5 bases and 0 bases respectively, with 20 bases between them. CDR1 and CDR2 (germline): MNHEY, SMNVEV (reference sequence). CDR3 in amino acids: CASSGQGGPSGSYEQYF. CDR3 bases: TGTGCCAGCAGTGGTCAGGGGGGGCCCTCGGGCTCCTACGAGCAGTACTTC.

J is TRBJ2-3 and V is TRBV24-1; D not certain. Trimming left V 2 bases short and J 5 bases short, with 19 bases between. The length of the CDR3 is 17 residues. The germline gives CDR1 KGHDR, CDR2 SFDVKD. CDR3 nucleotides: TGTGCCACCAGTGATTCCTTGAGAGGCCCCGCGGTAGATACGCAGTATTTT. Its translation: CATSDSLRGPAVDTQYF.

The table lists this clonotype with a few counts. This chain joins TRBV6-6 and TRBJ2-2; D might be TRBD2 (7 bases). The CDR3 is made up of 15 amino acids. Germline V gene sequence: CDR1 MNHNY, CDR2 SVGAGI (reference sequence). Trimming cost V 5 bases and J 6 bases, with 16 bases left between them. The CDR3 DNA reads TGTGCCAGCAGTACCTCGGGGGGCAGCTCCGGGGAGCTGTTTTTT. It codes for CASSTSGGSSGELFF.

The J gene is TRBJ2-1, the V gene TRBV19; TRBD1 matches at 7 bases. The length of the CDR3 is 16 residues. In germline, CDR1 is LNHDA, CDR2 SQIVND (reference sequence). In DNA form, the CDR3 reads TGTGTCATCTCGACAGGGCATTTTAGCTCCTACAATGAGCAGTTCTTC. Translated: CVISTGHFSSYNEQFF. Drawing the rest from reference TRBV19 and TRBJ2-1, the complete variable domain is DGGITQSPKYLFRKEGQNVTLSCEQNLNHDAMYWYRQDPGQGLRLIYYSQIVNDFQKGDIAEGYSVSREKKESFPLTVTSAQKNPTAFYLCVISTGHFSSYNEQFFGPGTRLTVL.

In this sample, this clonotype turned up a few times. The rearrangement links TRBV6-1 to TRBJ1-5; D not certain. Germline CDR1 is MNHNS and CDR2 is SASEGT. The germline V and J ends were trimmed by 8 bases and 1 base, with 12 bases remaining between them. The CDR3 has 14 residues. CDR3: CASWKTASNQPQHF. In nucleotides, the CDR3 is TGTGCCAGCTGGAAGACGGCGAGCAATCAGCCCCAGCATTTT.

With regard to this clonotype: It may be a read error: a sequence one base away is much more abundant. The chain employs TRBV7-6 and TRBJ1-1; D is ambiguous. The CDR3 has 14 residues. The germline V gene has CDR1 SGHVS and CDR2 FNYEAQ. This CDR3 is CTSSYRTENTEAFF. The CDR3, as DNA: TGTACCAGCAGCTATAGGACGGAGAACACTGAAGCTTTCTTT.

The chain links TRBV12-3 or TRBV12-4 to TRBJ2-1; TRBD2 matches 7 bases. The V segment lost 3 bases and the J segment 8 bases; nucleotides outside the gene matches: 7. This CDR3 is 14 amino acids long. CDR3 residues: CASSFPSGVDEQFF. CDR3 DNA: TGTGCCAGCAGTTTCCCCAGCGGGGTAGATGAGCAGTTCTTC.

This clonotype was seen only a few times. The chain has TRBV7-9 and TRBJ2-7, with D perhaps TRBD1 or TRBD2 (5 bases each). The CDR3 is 14 amino acids. With 4 bases removed from V and 4 bases from J, the gap between germline ends came to 14 bases. Germline CDR1 is SEHNR and CDR2 is FQNEAQ (reference sequence). The CDR3 is CASSSPGTAYEQYF. CDR3 sequence (DNA): TGTGCCAGCAGCTCACCCGGGACCGCGTACGAGCAGTACTTC.

This clonotype has at least ten counts. The chain links TRBV12-3 or TRBV12-4 to TRBJ2-1, with D possibly TRBD2 on 5 matching bases. CDR3 length: 12 amino acids. Trimming cost V 3 bases and J 9 bases, with 9 bases left between them. This CDR3 is CASSLTGSEQFF. In DNA form, the CDR3 reads TGTGCCAGCAGTTTGACGGGGAGTGAGCAGTTCTTC.

This clonotype has ten or more counts. This chain uses TRBV7-2 with TRBJ2-2, with 7 bases fitting TRBD2. CDR1 and CDR2 from the germline V gene are SGHTA and FQGNSA. This CDR3 has 14 amino acids. After removal of 2 bases from V and 5 bases from J, the junction contained 2 bases not matched to a gene. This CDR3 is CASSLRGGTGELFF. The CDR3 bases are TGTGCCAGCAGCTTACGGGGAGGGACCGGGGAGCTGTTTTTT.

The chain recombines TRBV12-3 or TRBV12-4 with TRBJ2-5; no firm D call. CDR3 length: 13 residues. The V and J ends lost 7 bases and 5 bases respectively, with 14 bases between them. CDR3 nucleotide sequence: TGTGCCAGCACCATGGTACTCGGGGAGACCCAGTACTTC. Its translation: CASTMVLGETQYF.

This chain uses TRBV6-5 with TRBJ2-3; TRBD2 matches at 12 bases. The germline CDR1 and CDR2 sequences are MNHEY and SVGAGI. The CDR3 consists of 14 residues. The V and J ends lost 6 bases and 5 bases, in that order; junction bases with no gene match: 3. The CDR3 is CASSGLAGRDTQYF. The CDR3 bases are TGTGCCAGCAGCGGACTAGCGGGGAGAGATACGCAGTATTTT.

This clonotype was seen only a few times. The rearrangement links TRBV6-1 to TRBJ1-1; no firm D call. The CDR3 consists of 12 residues. The germline gives CDR1 MNHNS, CDR2 SASEGT. Trimming removed 7 bases at V and 4 bases at J, with 10 bases between. CDR3 coding DNA: TGTGCCAGCACAGGACTCCCCACTGAAGCTTTCTTT. This encodes CASTGLPTEAFF.

The chain links TRBV19 to TRBJ2-1, with TRBD2 identical over 9 bases. The J segment lost 2 bases and the V segment lost 5 bases, leaving 10 bases of the junction unmatched. The CDR3 totals 17 residues. Germline V gene sequence: CDR1 LNHDA, CDR2 SQIVND (reference sequence). The CDR3 DNA sequence: TGTGCCAGTAGTTTCCCGATAGCGGGGGATACCTACAATGAGCAGTTCTTC. It specifies CASSFPIAGDTYNEQFF.

V gene TRBV5-4 combines with J gene TRBJ1-4; unclear D gene. Per the germline V gene, CDR1 is SGHNT and CDR2 is YYREEE (reference sequence). V was cut by 0 bases and J by 1 base, with 13 bases left in between. This CDR3 spans 17 amino acids. This CDR3 reads CASSLEPAGVTNEKLFF. Here the CDR3 DNA reads TGTGCCAGCAGCTTGGAACCCGCCGGAGTAACTAATGAAAAACTGTTTTTT. The full variable domain, completed using reference TRBV5-4 and TRBJ1-4, is ETGVTQSPTHLIKTRGQQVTLRCSSQSGHNTVSWYQQALGQGPQFIFQYYREEENGRGNFPPRFSGLQFPNYSSELNVNALELDDSALYLCASSLEPAGVTNEKLFFGSGTQLSVL.

This clonotype was seen a few times. J is TRBJ2-3 and V is TRBV2; 10 bases align to TRBD1. The CDR3 totals 14 residues. The ends lost 11 bases at V and 1 base at J; junction bases unmatched: 6. Germline V gene data show CDR1 as SNHLY and CDR2 as FYNNEI. CDR3 sequence (DNA): TGTGCCGCTCTAGGACAGGGGGGCACAGATACGCAGTATTTT. This encodes CAALGQGGTDTQYF. Drawing the rest from reference TRBV2 and TRBJ2-3, the complete variable domain is EPEVTQTPSHQVTQMGQEVILRCVPISNHLYFYWYRQILGQKVEFLVSFYNNEISEKSEIFDDQFSVERPDGSNFTLKIRSTKLEDSAMYFCAALGQGGTDTQYFGPGTRLTVL.

The V and J genes are TRBV12-3 or TRBV12-4 and TRBJ1-4; the D gene is possibly TRBD1 (5 bases). This CDR3 contains 11 residues. Trimming stripped 4 bases from V and 10 bases from J, with 7 bases between. CDR3 loop: CASSSGLKLFF. DNA for the CDR3: TGTGCCAGCAGTTCAGGGTTAAAACTGTTTTTT.

The V gene is TRBV28, the J gene TRBJ1-6; 11 bases fit TRBD1. Germline V lookup: CDR1 MDHEN, CDR2 SYDVKM. The J segment lost 9 bases and the V segment lost 6 bases, leaving 7 bases of the junction unmatched. This CDR3 has 15 residues. The CDR3 coding sequence is TGTGCCAGCAGGAATCCCGGGACAGGGGGTTCACCCCTCCACTTT. This codes for CASRNPGTGGSPLHF.

This sequence joins TRBV6-1 and TRBJ1-4; no firm D call. The V gene's germline CDR1 is MNHNS and CDR2 SASEGT. This CDR3 is built from 15 residues. V lost 2 bases and J 3 bases, leaving 10 bases between the germline ends. In nucleotides, the CDR3 is TGTGCCAGCAGTGAACTCGCGCGGGCTAATGAAAAACTGTTTTTT. Its translation: CASSELARANEKLFF.

Notes on this clonotype: A single base separates this from a much larger clone, so it may be a read error. J is TRBJ1-1 and V is TRBV7-3; no definite D call. The V and J ends lost 1 base and 0 bases respectively, with 9 bases between them. This CDR3 has 15 residues. Germline V gene lookup returns CDR1 SGHTA and CDR2 FQGTGA. CDR3 region: CASSLMGNMNTEAFF. CDR3 coding DNA: TGTGCCAGCAGCTTAATGGGCAACATGAACACTGAAGCTTTCTTT.

The chain couples TRBV6-6 to TRBJ1-1; D is unresolved. Germline V CDR1 and CDR2: MNHNY, SVGAGI (reference sequence). V was pared by 6 bases and J by 0 bases, with 11 bases between. The CDR3 runs to 14 residues. CDR3 coding DNA: TGTGCCAGCAGCCGCGAGTTAATGAACACTGAAGCTTTCTTT. Translating it yields CASSRELMNTEAFF.

There are many counts of this clonotype. The rearrangement uses TRBV2 and TRBJ2-5, with 9 positions matching TRBD2. The CDR3 contains 18 residues. V shed 3 bases, J shed 4 bases, and the junction held 15 bases outside the gene matches. Per germline, CDR1 SNHLY and CDR2 FYNNEI. CDR3 sequence (DNA): TGTGCCAGCAGTGACGGCCCTGCGGGGGGGCCAGTTGGAGAGACCCAGTACTTC. Translation gives CASSDGPAGGPVGETQYF.

J is TRBJ2-7 and V is TRBV27; no clear D gene. Germline-derived CDR1 and CDR2 are MNHEY and SMNVEV (reference sequence). V dropped 8 bases and J dropped 2 bases, with 10 bases sitting between them. CDR3 length: 12 residues. CDR3 sequence reads: CASSNGAYEQYF. In DNA, the CDR3 is TGTGCCAGCTCAAATGGGGCCTACGAGCAGTACTTC.

There are a few counts of this clonotype. The chain couples TRBV11-2 to TRBJ2-7; possible D gene TRBD2, 5 bases. The V end lost 1 base, the J end lost 4 bases, and 14 bases lay between the germline ends. The CDR3 is made up of 15 amino acids. Germline V gene sequence: CDR1 SGHAT, CDR2 FQNNGV. In DNA, the CDR3 is TGTGCCAGCAGCTTAGGAGGGCCAGAGACTTACGAGCAGTACTTC. This encodes CASSLGGPETYEQYF.

This clonotype was observed a handful of times. This sequence joins TRBV9 and TRBJ2-1; the match to TRBD2 covers 11 bases. Per germline, CDR1 SGDLS and CDR2 YYNGEE. The J segment lost 6 bases and the V segment lost 0 bases, leaving 8 bases of the junction unmatched. The CDR3 is made up of 17 amino acids. CDR3 nucleotides: TGTGCCAGCAGCGTAGGCCTAGCGGGAGGCCCGTTCAATGAGCAGTTCTTC. Its translation: CASSVGLAGGPFNEQFF.

This clonotype was observed a handful of times. DNA for the CDR3: TGTGCCAGCAGTTTAAAGTCGGGGGTTGGTGAGCAGTTCTTC. Protein: CASSLKSGVGEQFF. V and J are TRBV12-3 or TRBV12-4 and TRBJ2-1, with D tentatively TRBD2 (6 bases). The CDR3 has 14 residues. Between the trimmed V and J ends, which lost 2 bases and 9 bases, there was a span of 14 bases.

This clonotype was counted only a few times. CDR3 sequence reads: CASSVDSPREQYF. CDR3 DNA: TGCGCCAGCAGTGTGGACAGCCCTCGGGAGCAGTACTTC. The genes are TRBV10-1 and TRBJ2-7; D perhaps matches TRBD1 (6 bases). Germline CDR1 is WNHNN and CDR2 is SYGVQD (reference sequence). The CDR3 contains 13 residues. Trimming shortened V by 4 bases and J by 7 bases, and 14 bases separated the two germline ends.

This sequence joins TRBV6-2 or TRBV6-3 and TRBJ2-1, with 14 positions matching TRBD2. The CDR3 extends over 15 amino acids. Trimming at V came to 6 bases and at J to 7 bases, leaving 5 bases not matched to a gene. Germline CDR1 reads MNHEY; CDR2 reads SVGEGT. The DNA of the CDR3 is TGTGCCAGCAGACGACTAGCGGGGGGGCCTAATGAGCAGTTCTTC. It codes for CASRRLAGGPNEQFF.

In this sample, this clonotype turned up a few times. This chain joins TRBV27 and TRBJ2-3; 10 bases align to TRBD2. V shed 2 bases, J shed 0 bases, and the junction held 11 bases outside the gene matches. The germline V gene encodes CDR1 MNHEY and CDR2 SMNVEV (reference sequence). The CDR3 is 19 amino acids. The CDR3 is CASSLVHPSGGTSTDTQYF. Written as DNA, the CDR3 is TGTGCCAGCAGTTTAGTTCACCCTAGCGGGGGAACTAGCACAGATACGCAGTATTTT.